The clone carrying this TCR beta chain was seen just once. As yet, its antigen is unknown. In germline, CDR1 is MGHDK, CDR2 SYGVNS. This CDR3 is built from 14 residues. V lost 8 bases, J lost 4 bases, and 17 bases lay in between. These data originate in a study of vaccination effects on CD4 cells after COVID-19. Regarding the study as a whole: Healthy vaccine recipients' vaccine-induced clones were almost all SARS-CoV-2 mono-reactive. Clones from infection and from vaccination both contracted markedly late after vaccination.

The table came from immunoSEQ multiplex PCR; TCRdb's copy has only in-frame clones and leaves some out. The table includes some 30,000 clones, 74% detected once. Sequencing in the ViraFEST assay came after antigen-specific CD4+ T cells had been expanded with viral peptide pools, which were used to stimulate PBMC. It was after nine to ten days of culture that CD4+ T cells were isolated. Subjects were given two BNT162b2 or mRNA-1273 vaccine doses. On days 3 and 7, fresh IL-2 medium replaced half the medium. The sample consisted of CD4+ T cells from PBMCs cultured with HCoV-229E spike peptides, taken after COVID-19 vaccination. This chain connects TRBV25-1 to TRBJ1-1; weak D call: TRBD1 (5 bases). This receptor was obtained from a human donor who received a COVID-19 vaccine. The CDR3 sequence: CASRGQGGSTEAFF. DNA for the CDR3: TGTGCCAGCCGCGGGCAGGGCGGTAGCACTGAAGCTTTCTTT.